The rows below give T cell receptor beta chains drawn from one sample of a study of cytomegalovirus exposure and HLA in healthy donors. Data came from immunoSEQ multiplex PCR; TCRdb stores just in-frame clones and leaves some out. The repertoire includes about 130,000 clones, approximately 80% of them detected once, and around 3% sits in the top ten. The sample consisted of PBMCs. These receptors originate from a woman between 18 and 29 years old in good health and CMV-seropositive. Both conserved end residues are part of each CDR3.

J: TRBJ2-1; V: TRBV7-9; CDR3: CASSPGQESYNEQFF
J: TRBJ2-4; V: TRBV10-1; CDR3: CASSEPRRPLAGSKNIQYF
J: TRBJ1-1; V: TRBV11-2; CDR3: CASSLPPTGDVNTEAFF
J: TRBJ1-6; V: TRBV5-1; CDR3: CASSPGQEVSPLHF
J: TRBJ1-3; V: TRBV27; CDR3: CASSSGVPGNTIYF
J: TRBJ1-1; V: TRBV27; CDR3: CASSSTGVPNTEAFF
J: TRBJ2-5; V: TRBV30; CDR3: CAWTVVAVETQYF
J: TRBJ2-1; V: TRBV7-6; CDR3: CASSLRLAVHEQFF
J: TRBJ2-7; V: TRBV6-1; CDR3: CASSATGEQYF
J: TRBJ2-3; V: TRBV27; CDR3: CASSRIQGPTDTQYF
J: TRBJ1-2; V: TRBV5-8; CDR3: CASPGTGGYTF
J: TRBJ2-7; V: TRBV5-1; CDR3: CASSLDTYEQYF
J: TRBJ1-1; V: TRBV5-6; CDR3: CASSPRQAYSNTEAFF
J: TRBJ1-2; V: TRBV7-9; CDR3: CASSTTDGYTF
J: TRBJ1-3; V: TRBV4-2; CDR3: CASSPEGGSSGNTIYF
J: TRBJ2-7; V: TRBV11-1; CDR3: CASSLPDRIYEQYF
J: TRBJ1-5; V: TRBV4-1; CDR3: CASSLTGVGQPQHF
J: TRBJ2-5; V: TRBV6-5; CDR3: CASRATSGGETQYF
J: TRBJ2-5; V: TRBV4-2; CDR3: CASSQDSQGQYQETQYF
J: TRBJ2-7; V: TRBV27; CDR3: CASSLASGNPYEQYF
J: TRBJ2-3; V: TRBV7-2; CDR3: CASSLVRLVDTQYF
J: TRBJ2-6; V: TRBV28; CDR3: CASSLSRTAGANVLTF
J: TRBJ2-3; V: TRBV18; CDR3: CASSPRAQGAGTDTQYF
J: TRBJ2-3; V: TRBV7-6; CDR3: CASSLKTSYLADTQYF
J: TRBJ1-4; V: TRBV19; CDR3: CASSMAGPPNEKLFF
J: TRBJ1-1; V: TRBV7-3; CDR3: CASSSQTSNTEAFF
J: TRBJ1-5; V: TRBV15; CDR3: CATAKRGSNQPQHF
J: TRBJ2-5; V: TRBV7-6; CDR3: CASSPGTAQETQYF
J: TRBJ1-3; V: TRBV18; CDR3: CASSPRQQDTIYF
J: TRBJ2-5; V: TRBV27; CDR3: CASSLGLAGGLETQYF
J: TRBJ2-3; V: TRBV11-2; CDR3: CASSLGGGATDTQYF
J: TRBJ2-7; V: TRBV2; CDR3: CASSESSGVTSYEQYF
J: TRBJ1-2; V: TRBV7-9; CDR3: CASSSDRERHGYTF
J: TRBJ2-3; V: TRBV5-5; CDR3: CASSLRLAGGSTDTQYF
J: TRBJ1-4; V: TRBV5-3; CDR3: CARSPGTGANEKLFF
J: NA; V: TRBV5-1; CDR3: CASSPLTSGYEQYF
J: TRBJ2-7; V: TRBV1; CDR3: CTSSQERSGGFSYEQYF
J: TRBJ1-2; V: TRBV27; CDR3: CASSPGTGGVSSYGYTF
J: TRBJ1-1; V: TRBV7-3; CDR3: CASSLQGADTEAFF
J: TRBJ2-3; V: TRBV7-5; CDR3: CARSPIAGDTDTQYF
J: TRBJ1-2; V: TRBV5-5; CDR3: CASSETGSGGYTF
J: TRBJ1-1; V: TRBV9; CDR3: CASTRDRNTEAFF
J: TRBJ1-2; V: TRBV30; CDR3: CAWTEQGARGYTF
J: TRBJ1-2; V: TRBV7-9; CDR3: CSSKGAGAYGYTF
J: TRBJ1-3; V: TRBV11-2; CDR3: CASSLGQGASTIYF
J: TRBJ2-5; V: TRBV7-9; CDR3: CASSLGDGDQETQYF
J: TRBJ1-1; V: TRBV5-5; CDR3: CASRSGTVNTEAFF
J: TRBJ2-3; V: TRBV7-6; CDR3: CASSLAGGKTDTQYF
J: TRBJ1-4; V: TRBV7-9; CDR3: CASSARREDEKLFF
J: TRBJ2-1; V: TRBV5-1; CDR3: CASSSTGVGQCEQFF
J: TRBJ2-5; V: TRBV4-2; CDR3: CASSQHGRGSGEETQYF